These 18 T cell receptor beta chains came from one sample sequenced in a study of shared clonotypes between healthy human individuals. Measured with immunoSEQ multiplex PCR; TCRdb has only the in-frame clones, and not every one. In the table there are under 600,000 clones, 95% to 98% of which are singletons. The naive CD8 population came from CD45RO-negative cells selected for CCR7, without terminally differentiated effector memory CD45RA+ cells. The sequencing input was naive CD8+ T cells sorted from blood. All receptors come from a man aged 25-40 years in good health.

Regarding this clone: Relative to the germline gene, one junction end is altered; a read error may explain this. CDR3 nucleotides: TGTGCCAGCAGTTTAGAGGTGGTATACAATGAGCAGTTCTTC. As protein: CASSLEVVYNEQFF. This chain links TRBV7-2 with TRBJ2-1; D gene ambiguous. Per the germline V gene, CDR1 is SGHTA and CDR2 is FQGNSA. The length of the CDR3 is 14 residues.

The J gene is TRBJ2-1, the V gene TRBV9; D tentatively reads TRBD1 or TRBD2 (6 bases each). V dropped 3 bases and J dropped 7 bases, with 20 bases sitting between them. This CDR3 is 16 amino acids long. Germline CDR1 and CDR2: SGDLS and YYNGEE. CDR3 in DNA: TGTGCCAGCAGCGCCAACCCCGGTGGAGGGGGGAATGAGCAGTTCTTC. Its translation is CASSANPGGGGNEQFF.

The chain recombines TRBV9 with TRBJ2-3; D gene uncertain. V was shortened by 4 bases and J by 2 bases, with 17 bases between the two germline ends. In germline, CDR1 is SGDLS, CDR2 YYNGEE. CDR3 length: 16 residues. The CDR3 coding sequence is TGTGCCAGCAGCCCAACAAGGACGGCCCACACAGATACGCAGTATTTT. Translation gives CASSPTRTAHTDTQYF.

CDR3 residues: CASSVGQIFYNEQFF. The DNA for the CDR3 is TGTGCCAGCAGCGTAGGACAGATTTTTTACAATGAGCAGTTCTTC. The rearrangement uses TRBV9 and TRBJ2-1; maybe TRBD1 (5 bases). Looked up from germline, CDR1 is SGDLS and CDR2 is YYNGEE. Trimming cost V 0 bases and J 4 bases, with 11 bases left between them. The CDR3 is made up of 15 amino acids.

This chain connects TRBV4-1 to TRBJ2-3; 10 nucleotides match TRBD2. The CDR3 sequence is 16 residues long. Trimming took 3 bases from V and 0 from J; bases not matched to a gene: 3. Germline values: CDR1 MGHRA, CDR2 YSYEKL. The CDR3, as DNA: TGCGCCAGCAGCCAGGGGACTAGCGTTAGCACAGATACGCAGTATTTT. Translating it yields CASSQGTSVSTDTQYF.

The chain uses TRBV27 and TRBJ2-1; TRBD1 agrees at 9 bases. CDR3 length equals 15 residues. Unmatched junction bases numbered 5, after V lost 2 bases and J lost 6 bases. CDR1 and CDR2 (germline): MNHEY, SMNVEV (reference sequence). The CDR3 here is CASSLPGQGTNEQFF. CDR3 DNA: TGTGCCAGCAGTTTACCAGGACAGGGGACCAATGAGCAGTTCTTC.

A single count supports this clone. The chain employs TRBV30 and TRBJ1-1, with D possibly matching TRBD1 (5 bases). V gave up 2 bases and J gave up 8 bases, with 15 bases separating them. Germline CDR1 and CDR2: GTSNPN and SVGIG (reference sequence). The CDR3 sequence is 13 residues long. This CDR3 is CAWSPTTDLEAFF. The CDR3 nucleotides read TGTGCCTGGAGTCCCACGACAGACCTAGAAGCTTTCTTT. Drawing the rest from reference TRBV30 and TRBJ1-1, the complete variable domain is SQTIHQWPATLVQPVGSPLSLECTVEGTSNPNLYWYRQAAGRGLQLLFYSVGIGQISSEVPQNLSASRPQDRQFILSSKKLLLSDSGFYLCAWSPTTDLEAFFGQGTRLTVV.

This sequence joins TRBV19 and TRBJ2-1; TRBD2 matches at 11 bases. CDR3 length equals 17 residues. J gave up 4 bases and V 2 bases, and 7 bases lay outside the gene matches. Per the germline V gene, CDR1 is LNHDA and CDR2 is SQIVND (reference sequence). This chain's CDR3 is CASSISYGTSGYNEQFF. CDR3 nucleotide sequence: TGTGCCAGTAGTATAAGTTACGGGACTAGCGGTTACAATGAGCAGTTCTTC.

The chain carries TRBV19 and TRBJ2-7; 9 nucleotides agree with TRBD1. After removal of 4 bases from V and 12 bases from J, the junction contained 4 bases not matched to a gene. Germline V CDR1 and CDR2: LNHDA, SQIVND (reference sequence). The CDR3 has 11 amino acids. CDR3 residues: CASSTGTGWYF. The CDR3 DNA follows: TGTGCCAGTAGTACTGGGACAGGGTGGTACTTC.

The rearrangement links TRBV7-9 to TRBJ2-7; D is tentatively TRBD1 or TRBD2 (6 bases each). CDR3 length equals 15 residues. Trimming took 3 bases from V and 3 from J, leaving 15 bases between them. In germline, CDR1 is SEHNR, CDR2 FQNEAQ (reference sequence). CDR3 amino acids: CASSFEGGVYYEQYF. CDR3 DNA sequence: TGTGCCAGCAGCTTTGAGGGGGGCGTATACTACGAGCAGTACTTC.

This chain links TRBV4-1 with TRBJ2-7; TRBD1 matches at 7 bases. The CDR3 spans 16 residues. Germline CDR1 MGHRA, CDR2 YSYEKL. V was pared by 1 base and J by 1 base, with 7 bases of the junction left unmatched. CDR3 nucleotide sequence: TGCGCCAGCAGCCAAGCCATCCCGGGACAGTCCTACGAGCAGTACTTC. Its translation is CASSQAIPGQSYEQYF.

The V and J genes are TRBV5-1 and TRBJ2-7; a possible D gene is TRBD1 (6 bases). Deletions cut 4 bases from V and 3 bases from J, with 11 bases between. Germline V gene sequence: CDR1 SGHRS, CDR2 YFSETQ. This CDR3 comprises 13 residues. The CDR3 DNA reads TGCGCCAGCAGCACATCGACAGGCTACGAGCAGTACTTC. It is translated as CASSTSTGYEQYF.

The chain joins TRBV7-6 to TRBJ1-1, with D perhaps matching TRBD1 (5 bases). The V and J ends lost 5 bases and 1 base respectively, with 8 bases between them. CDR3 length: 13 residues. Germline V gives CDR1 SGHVS, CDR2 FNYEAQ. The CDR3 DNA is TGTGCCAGCAGCGCGGGACCGAACACTGAAGCTTTCTTT. Translated, it gives CASSAGPNTEAFF. The full variable domain, in which reference TRBV7-6 and TRBJ1-1 provide the parts outside the CDR3, is GAGVSQSPRYKVTKRGQDVALRCDPISGHVSLYWYRQALGQGPEFLTYFNYEAQQDKSGLPNDRFSAERPEGSISTLTIQRTEQRDSAMYRCASSAGPNTEAFFGQGTRLTVV.

J is TRBJ2-5 and V is TRBV6-5, with 7 bases identical to TRBD1. The CDR3 has 14 amino acids. Germline V CDR1 and CDR2: MNHEY, SVGAGI. Unmatched junction bases numbered 7, after V lost 6 bases and J lost 3 bases. Here the CDR3 reads CASSPWQGEETQYF. The CDR3 DNA reads TGTGCCAGCAGCCCCTGGCAGGGGGAAGAGACCCAGTACTTC.

The J gene is TRBJ2-5, the V gene TRBV6-5, with 11 bases identical to TRBD2. J lost 2 bases, V lost 6 bases, and 5 bases had no gene match. This CDR3 is built from 15 residues. Per germline, CDR1 MNHEY and CDR2 SVGAGI. CDR3: CASRGLAEIQETQYF. Here the CDR3 DNA reads TGTGCCAGCAGGGGACTAGCGGAGATACAAGAGACCCAGTACTTC.

Of note for this clone: Other nucleotide sequences from this sample produce the same CDR3. V gene TRBV29-1 combines with J gene TRBJ2-7, with TRBD2 matching 7 bases. V lost 3 bases to trimming and J lost 0 bases; unmatched junction nucleotides: 2. This CDR3 region has 13 residues. Germline CDR1 reads SQVTM; CDR2 reads ANQGSEA. CDR3 DNA sequence: TGCAGCGTTGATCGCGGGAGCTCCTACGAGCAGTACTTC. It is translated as CSVDRGSSYEQYF.

The chain carries TRBV29-1 and TRBJ2-1; 8 positions agree with TRBD2. Germline V gives CDR1 SQVTM, CDR2 ANQGSEA. This CDR3 comprises 17 residues. Trimming removed 3 bases from V and 2 bases from J; junction bases left unmatched: 12. CDR3 amino acids: CSVDTRASGSTYNEQFF. In DNA, the CDR3 is TGCAGCGTTGATACTCGGGCTAGCGGGTCTACCTACAATGAGCAGTTCTTC.

V usage is TRBV29-1 and J usage is TRBJ2-3; 7 nucleotides line up with TRBD2. Germline CDR1 and CDR2: SQVTM and ANQGSEA. This CDR3 is built from 13 residues. V lost 5 bases, J lost 6 bases, and 8 bases stayed unmatched. The CDR3 DNA is TGCAGCGTTCGACTCGGGGGGTGGGATACGCAGTATTTT. It specifies CSVRLGGWDTQYF.